Presented here are 32 T cell receptor beta chains from one specimen sequenced in a study of blood T cell repertoires in COVID-19. The repertoire was sequenced with immunoSEQ multiplex PCR; TCRdb's copy has only in-frame clones and lacks some. The sample lists a few hundred thousand clones; 82% were seen once. Sequencing used peripheral blood. These TCRs come from a woman aged 18 to 35 with acute or convalescent COVID-19.

This chain links TRBV10-3 with TRBJ2-3, with D unclear. Germline V CDR1 and CDR2: ENHRY, SYGVKD. Trimming shortened V by 7 bases and J by 0 bases, and 8 bases separated the two germline ends. The CDR3 sequence is 13 residues long. The CDR3 loop reads CAINGGSTDTQYF. The CDR3 DNA reads as TGTGCCATCAACGGCGGCAGCACAGATACGCAGTATTTT.

The J gene is TRBJ1-2, the V gene TRBV7-9; D may be TRBD1 (6 bases). Germline V gene lookup returns CDR1 SEHNR and CDR2 FQNEAQ (reference sequence). V lost 6 bases, J lost 0 bases, and 8 bases lay in between. This CDR3 has 13 amino acids. The CDR3 region is CASSGQSNYGYTF. The CDR3, as DNA: TGTGCCAGCAGTGGACAGTCTAACTATGGCTACACCTTC.

The V gene is TRBV6-1, the J gene TRBJ2-7; 7 bases match TRBD1. V lost 2 bases, J lost 0 bases, and 10 bases stayed unmatched. This CDR3 region has 17 residues. CDR1 and CDR2 (germline): MNHNS, SASEGT. CDR3 nucleotide sequence: TGTGCCAGCAGTGAAAATGTCGTTGGGGACAGCTCCTACGAGCAGTACTTC. This gives the protein CASSENVVGDSSYEQYF.

The genes are TRBV9 and TRBJ2-5; 11 bases map to TRBD2. CDR3 length equals 16 residues. Germline-derived CDR1 and CDR2 are SGDLS and YYNGEE. The J segment lost 1 base and the V segment lost 4 bases, leaving 6 bases of the junction unmatched. The chain's CDR3 is CASSISGTSGQETQYF. The DNA for the CDR3 is TGTGCCAGCAGCATATCCGGGACTAGCGGCCAAGAGACCCAGTACTTC.

The rearrangement uses TRBV19 and TRBJ2-3; 9 bases map to TRBD2. Per the germline V gene, CDR1 is LNHDA and CDR2 is SQIVND (reference sequence). J was trimmed by 0 bases and V by 5 bases; bases with no gene match: 3. The CDR3 extends over 15 amino acids. CDR3 coding DNA: TGTGCCAGTAGTGCTAGCGGGGCTAGCACAGATACGCAGTATTTT. It specifies CASSASGASTDTQYF. Full variable domain (remainder filled in from reference TRBV19 and TRBJ2-3): DGGITQSPKYLFRKEGQNVTLSCEQNLNHDAMYWYRQDPGQGLRLIYYSQIVNDFQKGDIAEGYSVSREKKESFPLTVTSAQKNPTAFYLCASSASGASTDTQYFGPGTRLTVL.

The chain uses TRBV30 and TRBJ2-7; 11 nucleotides match TRBD1. This CDR3 comprises 14 residues. Germline values: CDR1 GTSNPN, CDR2 SVGIG (reference sequence). The junction had 6 bases not matched to a gene; V was cut back by 1 base and J by 7 bases. In nucleotides, the CDR3 is TGTGCCTGGAGTGGAGGACAGGGGGCGCGAGAGCAGTACTTC. It specifies CAWSGGQGAREQYF.

The table lists this clone with many counts. The genes are TRBV19 and TRBJ1-5; the D is unclear. With 1 base removed from V and 10 bases from J, the gap between germline ends came to 8 bases. Germline values: CDR1 LNHDA, CDR2 SQIVND (reference sequence). The CDR3 runs to 12 residues. In DNA form, the CDR3 reads TGTGCCAGTAGTATAGCCGCGGGACCCCAGCATTTT. Amino acid sequence: CASSIAAGPQHF.

The V and J genes are TRBV19 and TRBJ2-7; 7 bases agree with TRBD2. In germline, CDR1 is LNHDA, CDR2 SQIVND (reference sequence). This CDR3 contains 14 residues. With 8 bases clipped from V and 2 bases from J, the junction kept 9 bases outside the gene matches. As DNA, the CDR3 is TGTGCCAGTGCGGTGGTAGCGGGTGCCTACGAGCAGTACTTC. It translates to CASAVVAGAYEQYF.

The chain has TRBV9 and TRBJ2-5; 8 bases line up with TRBD1. Germline V gene sequence: CDR1 SGDLS, CDR2 YYNGEE. This CDR3 has 15 amino acids. J lost 5 bases, V lost 4 bases, and 10 bases had no gene match. The CDR3 here is CASSPSGNRGETQYF. The CDR3 bases are TGTGCCAGCAGCCCTAGTGGTAACAGGGGGGAGACCCAGTACTTC. Looking up the rest from reference TRBV9 and TRBJ2-5 gives the full variable domain: DSGVTQTPKHLITATGQRVTLRCSPRSGDLSVYWYQQSLDQGLQFLIQYYNGEERAKGNILERFSAQQFPDLHSELNLSSLELGDSALYFCASSPSGNRGETQYFGPGTRLLVL.

This clone was seen a few times. The J gene is TRBJ1-4, the V gene TRBV18; no firm D call. V lost 3 bases to trimming and J lost 3 bases, with 8 bases between them. CDR1 is KGHSH and CDR2 is LQKENI in the germline V gene. This CDR3 has 14 residues. CDR3 protein: CASSPSGSNEKLFF. CDR3 bases: TGTGCCAGCTCACCGTCAGGTTCTAATGAAAAACTGTTTTTT.

This clone has just a few counts. The CDR3 DNA sequence: TGTGCCAGCAGCTTAGCAGGTGGGCGACGGACTGAAGCTTTCTTT. Encoded protein: CASSLAGGRRTEAFF. The chain carries TRBV7-2 and TRBJ1-1; D is unclear. Trimming stripped 0 bases from V and 5 bases from J, with 13 bases between. The CDR3 length is 15 residues. Germline V gene data show CDR1 as SGHTA and CDR2 as FQGNSA.

This clone showed up just a few times. The gene calls are TRBV5-1 and TRBJ1-1; the D is unclear. Germline lookup yields CDR1 SGHRS and CDR2 YFSETQ. The CDR3 runs 13 residues. Trimming took 1 base from V and 1 from J, leaving 5 bases between them. This CDR3 reads CASSLPRNTEAFF. The DNA for the CDR3 is TGCGCCAGCAGCTTGCCGCGGAACACTGAAGCTTTCTTT.

The genes are TRBV7-3 and TRBJ1-1, with D uncertain. The V end lost 5 bases, the J end lost 8 bases, and 15 bases lay between the germline ends. The CDR3 covers 13 residues. In germline, CDR1 is SGHTA, CDR2 FQGTGA. The CDR3 DNA follows: TGTGCCAGCAGCCCCGGGAGAAACATGGAAGCTTTCTTT. It encodes CASSPGRNMEAFF.

The chain recombines TRBV9 with TRBJ1-5; TRBD1 is a possible D gene (6 bases). CDR3 length: 13 residues. Trimming removed 3 bases at V and 3 bases at J, with 7 bases between. Germline V CDR1 and CDR2: SGDLS, YYNGEE. The CDR3 DNA sequence: TGTGCCAGCAGCGAGGGGGACAATCAGCCCCAGCATTTT. Encoded protein: CASSEGDNQPQHF.

The CDR3 DNA is TGTGCCAGCAGCGCCCAGCTAGCGGGGCCAGCCTACAATGAGCAGTTCTTC. It yields the protein CASSAQLAGPAYNEQFF. The chain is built from TRBV9 and TRBJ2-1; 9 bases match TRBD2. The CDR3 sequence is 17 residues long. CDR1 and CDR2 (germline): SGDLS, YYNGEE. V trimming: 3 bases; J trimming: 2 bases; junction bases outside the gene matches: 9.

The chain combines TRBV30 with TRBJ1-1, with unresolved D. CDR1 GTSNPN and CDR2 SVGIG come from the germline V gene (reference sequence). V was clipped by 2 bases and J by 5 bases, with 15 bases between them. This CDR3 spans 14 amino acids. CDR3 bases: TGTGCCTGGAGTCTAGGAGGAGAAAGGACTGAAGCTTTCTTT. Translation: CAWSLGGERTEAFF.

This sequence joins TRBV6-5 and TRBJ2-5; D is unresolved. Deletions cut 2 bases from V and 3 bases from J, with 16 bases between. From germline, CDR1 is MNHEY and CDR2 SVGAGI. There are 16 residues in the CDR3. Here the CDR3 DNA reads TGTGCCAGCAGTTACGGAGATCCAGTCGGCGAAGAGACCCAGTACTTC. It translates to CASSYGDPVGEETQYF.

This clone was counted many times. V and J are TRBV4-3 and TRBJ1-4; D remains ambiguous. In germline, CDR1 is LGHNA, CDR2 YSLEER. Trimming cost V 4 bases and J 0 bases, with 12 bases left between them. The CDR3 runs to 16 residues. The CDR3, as DNA: TGCGCCAGCAGCCTGAGTACCCAAGCAACTAATGAAAAACTGTTTTTT. Protein: CASSLSTQATNEKLFF.

Details on this clone: A read error may account for a junction end that differs from germline. The chain links TRBV7-3 to TRBJ2-1, with 9 nucleotides matching TRBD2. Germline CDR1 reads SGHTA; CDR2 reads FQGTGA. This CDR3 comprises 17 residues. The CDR3: CASSLRGVAGVFNEQFF. The CDR3 bases are TGCGCCAGCAGCTTAAGGGGGGTAGCGGGAGTTTTCAATGAGCAGTTCTTC.

The chain links TRBV11-3 to TRBJ1-6; D is possibly TRBD1 (5 bases). This CDR3 has 17 residues. With 0 bases removed from V and 0 bases from J, the gap between germline ends came to 9 bases. CDR1 is SGHNT and CDR2 is YENEEA in the germline V gene. The CDR3 DNA sequence: TGTGCCAGCAGCTTAGATGGGGGGGGCTCCTATAATTCACCCCTCCACTTT. Translating gives CASSLDGGGSYNSPLHF.

The chain links TRBV12-3 or TRBV12-4 to TRBJ1-6; D remains unclear. V was shortened by 5 bases and J by 13 bases, with 12 bases between the two germline ends. The CDR3 totals 12 residues. Here the CDR3 DNA reads TGTGCCAGCAGTCACGACCTCGGGCCCCTCCACTTT. It specifies CASSHDLGPLHF.

A few counts support this clone. The chain combines TRBV10-1 with TRBJ2-1; a possible D gene is TRBD2 (5 bases). V was shortened by 2 bases and J by 10 bases, with 18 bases between the two germline ends. Per the germline V gene, CDR1 is WNHNN and CDR2 is SYGVQD (reference sequence). This CDR3 spans 15 amino acids. The CDR3 DNA follows: TGCGCCAGCAGTGAGGCGAGCGCGGCGGGTGACGAGCAGTTCTTC. Its translation: CASSEASAAGDEQFF.

The genes are TRBV6-2 or TRBV6-3 and TRBJ2-7; the D is unclear. The CDR3 has 16 residues. Germline-derived CDR1 and CDR2 are MNHEY and SVGEGT. The V and J ends lost 0 bases and 3 bases respectively, with 15 bases between them. The CDR3 nucleotides are TGTGCCAGCAGTTACTCGAGTGGTGACATGAACTACGAGCAGTACTTC. Residues: CASSYSSGDMNYEQYF.

The V gene is TRBV3-1 (or the pseudogene TRBV3-2), the J gene TRBJ2-6, with D tentatively TRBD1 (6 bases). The CDR3 runs 18 residues. CDR1 and CDR2 (germline): LGHDT, YNNKEL (reference sequence). The V gene lost 2 bases and the J gene lost 4 bases, with 18 bases spanning the gap. The CDR3, as DNA: TGTGCCAGCAGCCAAAGGCTGACAGGCGTCTCAGGGGCCAACGTCCTGACTTTC. Translating gives CASSQRLTGVSGANVLTF.

The V and J genes are TRBV19 and TRBJ1-5; D is ambiguous. The V end lost 6 bases, the J end lost 4 bases, and 10 bases lay between the germline ends. Germline-derived CDR1 and CDR2 are LNHDA and SQIVND (reference sequence). This CDR3 region has 13 residues. CDR3 DNA: TGTGCCAGTAGCGCGGGTGGTAATCAGCCCCAGCATTTT. As protein: CASSAGGNQPQHF. Using reference TRBV19 and TRBJ1-5 for the parts outside the CDR3, the full variable domain is DGGITQSPKYLFRKEGQNVTLSCEQNLNHDAMYWYRQDPGQGLRLIYYSQIVNDFQKGDIAEGYSVSREKKESFPLTVTSAQKNPTAFYLCASSAGGNQPQHFGDGTRLSIL.

This chain joins TRBV5-1 and TRBJ2-7, with a possible D match to TRBD1 (6 bases). Trimming pared 4 bases from V and 3 bases from J, leaving 23 bases between. This CDR3 is 17 amino acids long. Germline V gene sequence: CDR1 SGHRS, CDR2 YFSETQ. The CDR3 region is CASSVKDSPEPYYEQYF. The CDR3 DNA reads TGCGCCAGCAGCGTGAAGGACAGTCCCGAGCCATACTACGAGCAGTACTTC. Complete variable domain (other parts from reference TRBV5-1 and TRBJ2-7): KAGVTQTPRYLIKTRGQQVTLSCSPISGHRSVSWYQQTPGQGLQFLFEYFSETQRNKGNFPGRFSGRQFSNSRSEMNVSTLELGDSALYLCASSVKDSPEPYYEQYFGPGTRLTVT.

On this clone itself: The junction does not match germline at one end; this may be a read error. This sequence joins TRBV2 and TRBJ1-5, with D tentatively TRBD1 (5 bases). CDR3 length equals 12 residues. Per germline, CDR1 SNHLY and CDR2 FYNNEI. CDR3 loop: CASSEGPGLTNF. The CDR3 nucleotides are TGTGCCAGCAGTGAAGGACCGGGACTCACTAATTTT.

V gene TRBV4-3 combines with J gene TRBJ2-7; 9 bases line up with TRBD1. Unmatched junction bases numbered 1, after V lost 2 bases and J lost 2 bases. The CDR3 extends over 14 amino acids. The germline gives CDR1 LGHNA, CDR2 YSLEER. DNA for the CDR3: TGCGCCAGCAGCCAATGGACAGGGGCCTACGAGCAGTACTTC. Protein sequence: CASSQWTGAYEQYF.

J is TRBJ1-5 and V is TRBV6-2 or TRBV6-3, with 7 positions matching TRBD1. There are 16 residues in the CDR3. Germline loops: CDR1 MNHEY, CDR2 SVGEGT. The V segment lost 5 bases and the J segment 1 base; nucleotides outside the gene matches: 8. DNA of the CDR3: TGTGCCAGCAGTGACAGGGACAGAGGAAGCAATCAGCCCCAGCATTTT. It yields the protein CASSDRDRGSNQPQHF.

In nucleotides, the CDR3 is TGCGCCAGCAGCCAAGATTTCGGACAGGGGAGGCCCCTCCACTTT. Protein: CASSQDFGQGRPLHF. The chain combines TRBV4-3 with TRBJ1-6, with 9 bases matching TRBD1. This CDR3 region has 15 residues. Losses at the gene ends were 0 bases for V and 13 bases for J; bases not matched to a gene: 7. Germline V gives CDR1 LGHNA, CDR2 YSLEER.

The chain uses TRBV28 and TRBJ2-3, with 10 bases that match TRBD2. Trimming removed 5 bases from V and 2 bases from J; junction bases left unmatched: 13. Per germline, CDR1 MDHEN and CDR2 SYDVKM. This CDR3 is built from 18 residues. CDR3 in amino acids: CASSRTELAGSATDTQYF. The CDR3 nucleotides are TGTGCCAGCAGTCGAACTGAACTAGCGGGAAGTGCCACAGATACGCAGTATTTT.

This clone appeared a few times. The J gene is TRBJ1-1, the V gene TRBV29-1; 9 bases align to TRBD1. The J segment lost 3 bases and the V segment lost 6 bases, leaving 5 bases of the junction unmatched. CDR1 is SQVTM and CDR2 is ANQGSEA in the germline V gene. The CDR3 has 13 amino acids. CDR3 in amino acids: CSVAWDRDTEAFF. CDR3 DNA: TGCAGCGTCGCCTGGGACAGGGACACTGAAGCTTTCTTT.